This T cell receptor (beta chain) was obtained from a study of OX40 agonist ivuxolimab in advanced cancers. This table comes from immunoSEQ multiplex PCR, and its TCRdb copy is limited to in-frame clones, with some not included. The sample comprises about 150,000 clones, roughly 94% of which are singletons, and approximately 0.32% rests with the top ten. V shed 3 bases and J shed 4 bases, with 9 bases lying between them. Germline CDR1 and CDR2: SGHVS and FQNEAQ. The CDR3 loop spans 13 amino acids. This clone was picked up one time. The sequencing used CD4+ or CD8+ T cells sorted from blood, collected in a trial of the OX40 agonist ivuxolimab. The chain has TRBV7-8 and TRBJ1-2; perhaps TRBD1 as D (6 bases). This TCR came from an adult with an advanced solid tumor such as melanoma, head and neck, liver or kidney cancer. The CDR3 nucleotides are TGTGCCAGCAGCTTCAGGGGACTCTATGGCTACACCTTC. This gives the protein CASSFRGLYGYTF.